One and the same sample provided the 15 T cell receptor beta chains below, sequenced in a study of blood T cell repertoires in COVID-19. Produced via immunoSEQ multiplex PCR; TCRdb's table is partial and in-frame only. This table holds about 150,000 clones, around 88% found once. The source material was peripheral blood. The source of these receptors is a human donor in a cohort sampled during active COVID-19.

This clone was counted a few times. The chain couples TRBV28 to TRBJ1-2, with a weak D call TRBD1 (6 bases). CDR3 length equals 16 residues. V lost 6 bases, J lost 3 bases, and 20 bases lay in between. Germline-derived CDR1 and CDR2 are MDHEN and SYDVKM. The CDR3: CASSSLAGAQDYGYTF. The CDR3 coding sequence is TGTGCCAGCAGCTCCCTGGCGGGGGCCCAGGACTATGGCTACACCTTC.

This chain connects TRBV30 to TRBJ1-5; possible D gene TRBD1, 6 bases. Germline values: CDR1 GTSNPN, CDR2 SVGIG (reference sequence). This CDR3 contains 13 residues. Trimming removed 3 bases from V and 5 bases from J, with 11 bases in between. This CDR3 reads CAWSEQGDQPQHF. In nucleotides, the CDR3 is TGTGCCTGGAGCGAACAGGGAGATCAGCCCCAGCATTTT.

This chain uses TRBV28 with TRBJ1-5, with D unclear. CDR1 is MDHEN, CDR2 SYDVKM, per germline. V dropped 3 bases and J dropped 3 bases, with 18 bases sitting between them. This CDR3 contains 17 residues. This CDR3 reads CASSFPLFSDSNQPQHF. CDR3 DNA sequence: TGTGCCAGCAGTTTCCCCCTCTTCTCAGATTCCAATCAGCCCCAGCATTTT.

This clone appeared a few times. The gene calls are TRBV12-3 or TRBV12-4 and TRBJ2-7; no definite D call. Trimming stripped 4 bases from V and 0 bases from J, with 4 bases between. The CDR3 extends over 12 amino acids. Here the CDR3 reads CASSYGSYEQYF. CDR3 nucleotide sequence: TGTGCCAGCAGTTACGGCTCCTACGAGCAGTACTTC.

The J gene is TRBJ2-7, the V gene TRBV9; a weak D match, TRBD1 (6 bases). V shed 0 bases and J shed 3 bases, with 13 bases lying between them. The CDR3 runs 15 residues. Germline V gene data show CDR1 as SGDLS and CDR2 as YYNGEE. CDR3 DNA: TGTGCCAGCAGCGTAGGAGACAGGCCTGACTACGAGCAGTACTTC. It translates to CASSVGDRPDYEQYF.

The chain links TRBV27 to TRBJ2-1, with TRBD2 as a possible D gene (5 bases). Germline V lookup: CDR1 MNHEY, CDR2 SMNVEV (reference sequence). CDR3 length equals 16 residues. Trimming shortened V by 6 bases and J by 9 bases, and 24 bases separated the two germline ends. The CDR3 here is CASSLLLAVGRGEQFF. CDR3 in DNA: TGTGCCAGCAGCCTACTGCTGGCGGTCGGTCGGGGTGAGCAGTTCTTC.

This chain links TRBV5-8 with TRBJ2-7, with 10 bases fitting TRBD2. The CDR3 sequence is 16 residues long. CDR1 is SGHTS, CDR2 YDEGEE, per germline. Trimming cost V 0 bases and J 4 bases; bases outside gene matches: 7. The CDR3, as DNA: TGTGCCAGCAGCTTGGACGGGACTAGCGTTGCGTACGAGCAGTACTTC. It yields the protein CASSLDGTSVAYEQYF.

On this clone: At one boundary the junction diverges from the germline segment, which might be a read error. The chain employs TRBV3-1 (or the pseudogene TRBV3-2) and TRBJ2-7, with 8 bases matching TRBD2. This CDR3 contains 12 residues. In germline, CDR1 is LGHDT, CDR2 YNNKEL (reference sequence). As DNA, the CDR3 is TGTGCCAGCAGCACCCATAGCGGGACCTCTCAATTC. As protein: CASSTHSGTSQF.

This chain links TRBV28 with TRBJ2-7, with 9 positions matching TRBD1. This CDR3 contains 15 residues. The V gene's germline CDR1 is MDHEN and CDR2 SYDVKM. V was pared by 6 bases and J by 5 bases, with 11 bases of the junction left unmatched. For the CDR3, the DNA is TGTGCCAGCAGGCCCACAGGGGGCGCTTTCCACGAGCAGTACTTC. Translated, it gives CASRPTGGAFHEQYF. Full variable domain (outside the CDR3, taken from reference TRBV28 and TRBJ2-7): DVKVTQSSRYLVKRTGEKVFLECVQDMDHENMFWYRQDPGLGLRLIYFSYDVKMKEKGDIPEGYSVSREKKERFSLILESASTNQTSMYLCASRPTGGAFHEQYFGPGTRLTVT.

The V gene is TRBV6-1, the J gene TRBJ2-7; 12 bases line up with TRBD2. The CDR3 has 17 residues. V lost 1 base, J lost 0 bases, and 4 bases stayed unmatched. Germline CDR1 and CDR2: MNHNS and SASEGT. The DNA for the CDR3 is TGTGCCAGCAGTGAAGTTGGACTAGCGGGGAGCTCCTACGAGCAGTACTTC. Encoded protein: CASSEVGLAGSSYEQYF.

The chain links TRBV6-1 to TRBJ1-2; D not resolved. The V and J ends lost 2 bases and 2 bases respectively, with 6 bases between them. CDR1 is MNHNS, CDR2 SASEGT, per germline. The CDR3 consists of 13 residues. The CDR3 here is CASSELRNYGYTF. CDR3 bases: TGTGCCAGCAGTGAACTACGGAACTATGGCTACACCTTC.

This rearrangement joins TRBV24-1 to TRBJ2-1; 8 bases map to TRBD2. Germline loops: CDR1 KGHDR, CDR2 SFDVKD. This CDR3 is built from 17 residues. The J segment lost 3 bases and the V segment lost 0 bases, leaving 6 bases of the junction unmatched. The DNA of the CDR3 is TGTGCCACCAGTGATTTGCCGGCTGCGGGAGGCTACAATGAGCAGTTCTTC. Its translation: CATSDLPAAGGYNEQFF.

The chain couples TRBV6-5 to TRBJ1-2; 7 nucleotides align to TRBD1. Trimming removed 6 bases from V and 1 base from J; junction bases left unmatched: 8. The length of the CDR3 is 15 residues. The germline CDR1 and CDR2 sequences are MNHEY and SVGAGI. Written as DNA, the CDR3 is TGTGCCAGCAGGAGAACAGGGGATATTAACTATGGCTACACCTTC. This codes for CASRRTGDINYGYTF.

The chain has TRBV6-2 or TRBV6-3 and TRBJ2-6, with 7 bases fitting TRBD2. CDR1 and CDR2 (germline): MNHEY, SVGEGT. The CDR3 sequence is 15 residues long. V shed 2 bases and J 2 bases; nucleotides not matched to a gene: 0. The CDR3 sequence is CASSYAGAGANVLTF. For the CDR3, the DNA is TGTGCCAGCAGTTACGCGGGAGCTGGGGCCAACGTCCTGACTTTC.

The V gene is TRBV7-9, the J gene TRBJ1-4, with a weak D call TRBD1 (5 bases). Per germline, CDR1 SEHNR and CDR2 FQNEAQ (reference sequence). This CDR3 spans 15 amino acids. Deletions cut 1 base from V and 4 bases from J, with 10 bases between. The CDR3 loop reads CASSLGAGNNEKLFF. Written as DNA, the CDR3 is TGTGCCAGCAGCTTAGGGGCAGGGAATAATGAAAAACTGTTTTTT.